Below, one TCR beta chain is given with its context. This sample also contains other DNA sequences that code for the same CDR3. The source of the sample is a study of blood T cell repertoires in COVID-19. TCRdb keeps only in-frame clones here, not all; method: immunoSEQ multiplex PCR. The data contain roughly 260,000 clones, about 87% of them seen just once; the ten biggest clones take up approximately 3.3%. The CDR3 covers 13 residues. With 6 bases removed from V and 2 bases from J, the gap between germline ends came to 10 bases. Source material: peripheral blood. V usage is TRBV12-3 or TRBV12-4 and J usage is TRBJ1-2; D is perhaps TRBD1 (5 bases). This clonotype was sampled from a woman between 40 and 50 years old with acute or convalescent COVID-19. CDR3: CASSPGGNYGYTF. The DNA for the CDR3 is TGTGCCAGCAGCCCCGGGGGAAACTATGGCTACACCTTC.